What follows are 28 T cell receptor beta chains derived from one specimen sequenced in a study of regulatory T cells in long-lasting Graves disease. Time point defined: newly diagnosed GD, antithyroid drugs for less than 3 months. The TCR library was made from RNA extracted from PBMCs. Both iRepertoire HTBI primers and Arm-PCR of CDR3 regions were used to build the TCR beta libraries. TCRdb ran MiXCR on the multiplex PCR reads and lists one entry per CDR3 protein. The table has about 500,000 distinct CDR3 sequences, around 15% seen once. This sample was also put to use in a study of T cells in Graves' hyperthyroidism and ophthalmopathy.

Sequencing used peripheral blood mononuclear cells (PBMCs), obtained at new diagnosis, from a patient treated with antithyroid drugs. All receptors come from a man aged 40-49 years with Graves disease.

This clonotype was recorded many times. V and J are TRBV29-1 and TRBJ1-1, with D perhaps matching TRBD1 (5 bases). CDR1 SQVTM and CDR2 ANQGSEA come from the germline V gene. This CDR3 has 15 amino acids. Trimming cost V 5 bases and J 0 bases, with 16 bases left between them. As DNA, the CDR3 is TGCAGCGTTTCTGTGGGGCTCTCGATGAACACTGAAGCTTTCTTT. Translated: CSVSVGLSMNTEAFF. The full variable domain, in which reference TRBV29-1 and TRBJ1-1 provide the parts outside the CDR3, is SAVISQKPSRDICQRGTSLTIQCQVDSQVTMMFWYRQQPGQSLTLIATANQGSEATYESGFVIDKFPISRPNLTFSTLTVSNMSPEDSSIYLCSVSVGLSMNTEAFFGQGTRLTVV.

Ten or more counts support this clonotype. V usage is TRBV12-3 or TRBV12-4 and J usage is TRBJ1-4; 8 nucleotides agree with TRBD1. Germline trimming cut 6 bases from V and 5 bases from J; bases unmatched to any gene: 5. CDR3 length: 14 amino acids. This CDR3 is CASSLRTGNEKLFF. In DNA, the CDR3 is TGTGCCAGCAGCCTCCGGACAGGGAATGAAAAACTGTTTTTT.

There are many counts of this clonotype. The chain joins TRBV28 to TRBJ2-7; D is possibly TRBD2 (5 bases). V was clipped by 6 bases and J by 7 bases, with 22 bases between them. The CDR3 extends over 15 amino acids. The V gene's germline CDR1 is MDHEN and CDR2 SYDVKM. As DNA, the CDR3 is TGTGCCAGCAGGGGAGTAGGCACCTCCGTAGGGGAGCAGTACTTC. Its protein product is CASRGVGTSVGEQYF.

This sequence joins TRBV30 and TRBJ2-1; D is undetermined. Between the trimmed V and J ends, which lost 1 base and 1 base, there was a span of 11 bases. CDR1 is GTSNPN, CDR2 SVGIG, per germline (reference sequence). The CDR3 covers 15 residues. The CDR3 DNA sequence: TGTGCCTGGAGTGGCCCCTTAGAATCCTACAATGAGCAGTTCTTC. It yields the protein CAWSGPLESYNEQFF. Combining the CDR3 with reference TRBV30 and TRBJ2-1 gives the whole variable domain SQTIHQWPATLVQPVGSPLSLECTVEGTSNPNLYWYRQAAGRGLQLLFYSVGIGQISSEVPQNLSASRPQDRQFILSSKKLLLSDSGFYLCAWSGPLESYNEQFFGPGTRLTVL.

This clonotype came up many times. The chain recombines TRBV20-1 with TRBJ2-3, with 9 bases identical to TRBD2. This CDR3 spans 14 amino acids. Unmatched junction bases numbered 5, after V lost 0 bases and J lost 7 bases. Germline assignment: CDR1 DFQATT and CDR2 SNEGSKA (reference sequence). CDR3 in amino acids: CSARDLREGNTQYF. The CDR3 region has the DNA TGCAGTGCTAGAGATTTGCGGGAGGGAAATACGCAGTATTTT.

This clonotype was seen ten or more times. J is TRBJ2-3 and V is TRBV29-1; D is perhaps TRBD1 (5 bases). The CDR3 sequence is 13 residues long. Trimming stripped 4 bases from V and 4 bases from J, with 12 bases between. CDR1 is SQVTM and CDR2 is ANQGSEA in the germline V gene. In nucleotides, the CDR3 is TGCAGCGTTGTACCAGGGAACGCAGATACGCAGTATTTT. Its translation: CSVVPGNADTQYF.

This clonotype was picked up many times. The rearrangement links TRBV5-1 to TRBJ2-3; no clear D gene. Trimming left V 5 bases short and J 6 bases short, with 13 bases between. The CDR3 covers 13 residues. Germline loops: CDR1 SGHRS, CDR2 YFSETQ. Here the CDR3 DNA reads TGCGCCAGCAGTCCCTTCCCGGATGATACGCAGTATTTT. It is translated as CASSPFPDDTQYF.

This clonotype was recorded many times. This chain links TRBV27 with TRBJ2-2; 10 bases fit TRBD1. The CDR3 extends over 14 amino acids. The germline V gene encodes CDR1 MNHEY and CDR2 SMNVEV (reference sequence). The V and J ends lost 6 bases and 9 bases, in that order; junction bases with no gene match: 7. The CDR3 region is CASSRGQGIRELFF. CDR3 coding DNA: TGTGCCAGCAGCCGGGGACAGGGGATAAGGGAGCTGTTTTTT.

This clonotype showed up many times. The chain recombines TRBV5-1 with TRBJ2-1, with TRBD2 as a possible D gene (6 bases). Germline CDR1 SGHRS, CDR2 YFSETQ. There are 14 residues in the CDR3. The V and J ends lost 10 bases and 4 bases respectively, with 18 bases between them. The CDR3, as DNA: TGCGCCTCCTCAGGTTCTAGCGCATACAATGAGCAGTTCTTC. It codes for CASSGSSAYNEQFF. Supplemented by reference TRBV5-1 and TRBJ2-1, the full variable domain reads KAGVTQTPRYLIKTRGQQVTLSCSPISGHRSVSWYQQTPGQGLQFLFEYFSETQRNKGNFPGRFSGRQFSNSRSEMNVSTLELGDSALYLCASSGSSAYNEQFFGPGTRLTVL.

Ten or more counts support this clonotype. The CDR3: CAWEPRTEAFF. CDR3 in DNA: TGTGCCTGGGAGCCGCGGACTGAAGCTTTCTTT. The V gene is TRBV30, the J gene TRBJ1-1; D is undetermined. Germline values: CDR1 GTSNPN, CDR2 SVGIG (reference sequence). Deletions cut 5 bases from V and 5 bases from J, with 9 bases between. The CDR3 contains 11 residues.

The CDR3 nucleotides are TGCGCCAGCAGGGGGACAGGTTCCGGGGCCAACGTCCTGACTTTC. Translation: CASRGTGSGANVLTF. The chain employs TRBV5-1 and TRBJ2-6; 8 bases match TRBD1. Looked up from germline, CDR1 is SGHRS and CDR2 is YFSETQ. The CDR3 runs to 15 residues. J was trimmed by 4 bases and V by 5 bases; bases with no gene match: 5.

The chain links TRBV4-2 to TRBJ2-7; 8 bases map to TRBD1. V lost 6 bases to trimming and J lost 6 bases; unmatched junction nucleotides: 7. Germline lookup yields CDR1 LGHNA and CDR2 YNFKEQ. This CDR3 has 13 residues. The CDR3 protein is CASSQQTGGEQYF. CDR3 coding DNA: TGTGCCAGCAGTCAACAAACAGGGGGCGAGCAGTACTTC.

The chain employs TRBV5-1 and TRBJ2-1, with no clear D. V was shortened by 4 bases and J by 4 bases, with 18 bases between the two germline ends. The CDR3 consists of 16 residues. Germline V gene data show CDR1 as SGHRS and CDR2 as YFSETQ. CDR3 residues: CASSVPDRNWYNEQFF. The CDR3 DNA reads TGCGCCAGCAGCGTACCGGACCGAAACTGGTACAATGAGCAGTTCTTC.

This clonotype was seen repeatedly, ten times or more. The chain couples TRBV12-3 or TRBV12-4 to TRBJ2-5; 7 nucleotides align to TRBD1. The CDR3 covers 13 residues. V was pared by 6 bases and J by 4 bases, with 5 bases of the junction left unmatched. The CDR3 DNA reads TGTGCCAGCAGACCGACAGGGTTAGAGACCCAGTACTTC. The encoded protein is CASRPTGLETQYF.

This clonotype showed up many times. The rearrangement uses TRBV6-1 and TRBJ1-2; D uncertain. Looked up from germline, CDR1 is MNHNS and CDR2 is SASEGT. The CDR3 consists of 13 residues. V lost 3 bases, J lost 5 bases, and 10 bases lay in between. The CDR3 bases are TGTGCCAGCAGTGACTCCGGAACTTATGGCTACACCTTC. Protein sequence: CASSDSGTYGYTF.

This clonotype showed up just a few times. J is TRBJ1-6 and V is TRBV28, with a weak D call TRBD1 (6 bases). Between the trimmed V and J ends, which lost 2 bases and 9 bases, there was a span of 11 bases. Germline V gene sequence: CDR1 MDHEN, CDR2 SYDVKM. The CDR3 has 14 amino acids. CDR3 in amino acids: CASSLGGAISPLHF. Here the CDR3 DNA reads TGTGCCAGCAGTTTAGGGGGCGCGATTTCACCCCTCCACTTT.

This clonotype showed up many times. The chain recombines TRBV4-1 with TRBJ2-6; D gene ambiguous. The CDR3 extends over 15 amino acids. Germline CDR1 and CDR2: MGHRA and YSYEKL. V gave up 4 bases and J gave up 0 bases, with 7 bases separating them. CDR3 sequence (DNA): TGCGCCAGCAGCCCTCGGAACTCTGGGGCCAACGTCCTGACTTTC. Residues: CASSPRNSGANVLTF.

This clonotype showed up many times. CDR3 loop: CASSRRVSGELFF. The CDR3 DNA sequence: TGTGCCAGCAGTAGGCGGGTATCCGGGGAGCTGTTTTTT. V usage is TRBV2 and J usage is TRBJ2-2, with D perhaps TRBD2 (5 bases). The CDR3 totals 13 residues. V was cut by 5 bases and J by 6 bases, with 10 bases left in between. Germline assignment: CDR1 SNHLY and CDR2 FYNNEI.

Turning to this clonotype: It is likely a read error: a sequence one base away is far more abundant. CDR3: CASSKDRAPNYEQYF. The CDR3 DNA is TGTGCCAGCAGTAAGGACCGCGCTCCTAACTACGAGCAGTACTTC. The rearrangement links TRBV28 to TRBJ2-1; D is undetermined. The J call may not be correct, given that the DNA end is closer to TRBJ2-7. CDR3 size: 15 residues. Germline values: CDR1 MDHEN, CDR2 SYDVKM.

This clonotype was counted between two and nine times. This chain connects TRBV5-5 to TRBJ2-7; D is uncertain. CDR3 size: 13 residues. Germline values: CDR1 SGHKS, CDR2 YYEKEE (reference sequence). Trimming pared 0 bases from V and 7 bases from J, leaving 11 bases between. The CDR3 loop is CASSLEPRMEQYF. CDR3 coding DNA: TGTGCCAGCAGCTTGGAGCCTCGTATGGAGCAGTACTTC.

The rearrangement uses TRBV6-1 and TRBJ1-6; 8 nucleotides agree with TRBD1. Germline assignment: CDR1 MNHNS and CDR2 SASEGT. The CDR3 is made up of 15 amino acids. Trimming at V came to 6 bases and at J to 5 bases, leaving 6 bases not matched to a gene. CDR3 protein: CASRRTGQDNSPLHF. The CDR3 DNA is TGTGCCAGCAGACGGACAGGGCAAGATAATTCACCCCTCCACTTT.

V is TRBV5-1 and J is TRBJ2-7; D is perhaps TRBD1 (6 bases). Germline V lookup: CDR1 SGHRS, CDR2 YFSETQ. This CDR3 contains 12 residues. V was shortened by 2 bases and J by 7 bases, with 10 bases between the two germline ends. As DNA, the CDR3 is TGCGCCAGCAGCTTCTCAGGGGTTGAGCAGTACTTC. Protein: CASSFSGVEQYF. The complete variable domain, with remaining parts taken from reference TRBV5-1 and TRBJ2-7, reads KAGVTQTPRYLIKTRGQQVTLSCSPISGHRSVSWYQQTPGQGLQFLFEYFSETQRNKGNFPGRFSGRQFSNSRSEMNVSTLELGDSALYLCASSFSGVEQYFGPGTRLTVT.

This clonotype showed up many times. The rearrangement joins TRBV11-3 to TRBJ2-2; 7 bases align to TRBD1. This CDR3 region has 15 residues. Trimming took 5 bases from V and 1 from J; bases not matched to a gene: 4. The germline gives CDR1 SGHNT, CDR2 YENEEA. The CDR3 protein is CASSTRDRNTGELFF. CDR3 bases: TGTGCCAGCAGCACGAGGGACAGGAACACCGGGGAGCTGTTTTTT.

The chain is built from TRBV20-1 and TRBJ2-5, with TRBD1 matching over 10 bases. With V trimmed by 6 bases and J by 1 base, 2 bases remained unmatched. Per the germline V gene, CDR1 is DFQATT and CDR2 is SNEGSKA (reference sequence). This CDR3 contains 13 residues. The CDR3 spells CSAGTGAQETQYF. The DNA for the CDR3 is TGCAGTGCGGGGACAGGGGCCCAAGAGACCCAGTACTTC.

At least ten counts were recorded for this clonotype. An end of the junction does not agree with germline; a read error may underlie this. This chain connects TRBV20-1 to TRBJ2-3; 14 bases map to TRBD2. Germline assignment: CDR1 DFQATT and CDR2 SNEGSKA (reference sequence). This CDR3 is 16 amino acids long. The CDR3 bases are TGCAGTGCGAGAGAGGGACTAGCGGGAGATGCAGATACGCAGTATTTT. Its protein is CSAREGLAGDADTQYF.

Many counts were recorded for this clonotype. The CDR3 coding sequence is TGCAGTGCTAGACCCGCAGTGGGAGCCAATCAGCCCCAGCATTTT. It encodes CSARPAVGANQPQHF. V usage is TRBV20-1 and J usage is TRBJ1-5, with D uncertain. V was clipped by 2 bases and J by 3 bases, with 14 bases between them. Per the germline V gene, CDR1 is DFQATT and CDR2 is SNEGSKA (reference sequence). There are 15 residues in the CDR3.

The chain employs TRBV30 and TRBJ2-5; a weak D match, TRBD2 (5 bases). This CDR3 comprises 11 residues. V was clipped by 4 bases and J by 5 bases, with 8 bases between them. The germline CDR1 and CDR2 sequences are GTSNPN and SVGIG (reference sequence). CDR3 protein: CAWTSGETQYF. The DNA for the CDR3 is TGTGCCTGGACCTCGGGGGAGACCCAGTACTTC.

This clonotype was seen many times. The chain links TRBV20-1 to TRBJ2-1, with 7 nucleotides matching TRBD2. This CDR3 has 15 amino acids. V was pared by 8 bases and J by 4 bases, with 14 bases of the junction left unmatched. Germline lookup yields CDR1 DFQATT and CDR2 SNEGSKA (reference sequence). The chain's CDR3 is CSSLNPSGDYNEQFF. The CDR3 bases are TGCAGTTCATTGAACCCTAGCGGCGATTACAATGAGCAGTTCTTC.